This is a list of T cell receptor beta chains from one sample in a study of metastatic and nonmetastatic thyroid tumors. TCRdb redid the clone calls on the PCR reads using MiXCR. This repertoire shows almost 70,000 clones, about 14% found once; its top ten account for about 7%. Sequencing was done on a sample of blood. These receptors were taken from a male donor with papillary thyroid cancer or a benign thyroid nodule (not recorded which). Some clones in this sample may be carry-over from other donors' samples. Each CDR3 is given with its conserved first and last residue. The order of the fields is V gene, D gene, clone size, J gene, CDR3 DNA, CDR3 protein. A D gene is named only where the DNA matches it firmly. Size is omitted from some rows. Given values are once, few, many or a class for expanded clones.

v_gene: TRBV6-2/TRBV6-3
d_gene: -
abundance: many
j_gene: TRBJ2-7
CDR3nt: TGTGCCAGCAGCCGGGCTCCGACAGCCTACGAGCAGTACTTC
CDR3aa: CASSRAPTAYEQYF

v_gene: TRBV25-1
d_gene: -
abundance: many
j_gene: TRBJ2-1
CDR3nt: TGTGCCAGCAAACTAGCTTACAATGAGCAGTTCTTC
CDR3aa: CASKLAYNEQFF

v_gene: TRBV20-1
d_gene: -
abundance: few
j_gene: TRBJ2-3
CDR3nt: TGCAGTGCAACCCTATCGTCTGGGGCAGATACGCAGTATTTT
CDR3aa: CSATLSSGADTQYF

v_gene: TRBV28
d_gene: -
abundance: few
j_gene: TRBJ1-1
CDR3nt: TGTGCCAGCAGTCCCCCCTTTGTCAGGCAGGGTAGTACTGAAGCTTTCTTT
CDR3aa: CASSPPFVRQGSTEAFF

v_gene: TRBV7-3
d_gene: TRBD2
abundance: -
j_gene: TRBJ2-6
CDR3nt: TGTGCCAGCAGCTCCGGGGGGGGCTCTGGGGCCAACGTCCTGACTTTC
CDR3aa: CASSSGGGSGANVLTF

v_gene: TRBV19
d_gene: -
abundance: many
j_gene: TRBJ1-4
CDR3nt: TGTGCCAGTAGCCCTTCCTGGGTTAATAATGAAAAACTGTTTTTT
CDR3aa: CASSPSWVNNEKLFF

v_gene: TRBV18
d_gene: TRBD1
abundance: many
j_gene: TRBJ2-3
CDR3nt: TGTGCCAGCTCACCACTTCCGGGACAGGGGGACACAGATACGCAGTATTTT
CDR3aa: CASSPLPGQGDTDTQYF

v_gene: TRBV7-7
d_gene: TRBD1
abundance: many
j_gene: TRBJ1-4
CDR3nt: TGTGCTAGCAGCTCGGGACAGGGATGGGAAAAACTGTTTTTT
CDR3aa: CASSSGQGWEKLFF

v_gene: TRBV9
d_gene: -
abundance: many
j_gene: TRBJ2-3
CDR3nt: TGTGCCAGCAGCGTAGCAGGGACACCGCCAGATACGCAGTATTTT
CDR3aa: CASSVAGTPPDTQYF

v_gene: TRBV10-3
d_gene: TRBD2
abundance: -
j_gene: TRBJ2-1
CDR3nt: TGTGGCATCAGTGATGGGCTATCGGGGACTAGGGATGAGCAGTTCTTC
CDR3aa: CGISDGLSGTRDEQFF

v_gene: TRBV28
d_gene: -
abundance: many
j_gene: TRBJ1-2
CDR3nt: TGTGCCAGCAGCCCGGATGCGGGTCGCGGCTACACCTTC
CDR3aa: CASSPDAGRGYTF

v_gene: TRBV5-1
d_gene: TRBD2
abundance: -
j_gene: TRBJ2-7
CDR3nt: TGCGCCAGCAGCTCCGGGGAAGCTGCGGGTGCGGGAGCCGAGCAGTACTTC
CDR3aa: CASSSGEAAGAGAEQYF

v_gene: TRBV11-2
d_gene: -
abundance: -
j_gene: TRBJ1-6
CDR3nt: TGTGCCAGCAGCTTAGAGGGGGCGAGAGATTCACCCCTCCACTTT
CDR3aa: CASSLEGARDSPLHF

v_gene: TRBV6-1
d_gene: TRBD1
abundance: many
j_gene: TRBJ2-5
CDR3nt: TGTGCCAGCAGTCCGGGGCGGGCAGGGGGTCAAGAGACCCAGTACTTC
CDR3aa: CASSPGRAGGQETQYF

v_gene: TRBV6-2/TRBV6-3
d_gene: TRBD1
abundance: -
j_gene: TRBJ2-7
CDR3nt: TGTGCCAGTAGGGACAGGCCCTACGAGCAGTACTTC
CDR3aa: CASRDRPYEQYF

v_gene: TRBV10-3
d_gene: -
abundance: many
j_gene: TRBJ1-1
CDR3nt: TGTGCCATCACCGACTCGGAAAATCCAAACACTGAAGCTTTCTTT
CDR3aa: CAITDSENPNTEAFF

v_gene: TRBV9
d_gene: TRBD2
abundance: many
j_gene: TRBJ2-1
CDR3nt: TGTGCCAGCAGCGCCCAAGCGGGAGTGTCCTACAATGAGCAGTTCTTC
CDR3aa: CASSAQAGVSYNEQFF

v_gene: TRBV6-1
d_gene: TRBD1
abundance: medium-sized
j_gene: TRBJ1-6
CDR3nt: TGTGCCAGCAGGAGACAGGGAGATAATTCACCCCTCCACTTT
CDR3aa: CASRRQGDNSPLHF

v_gene: TRBV5-1
d_gene: TRBD1
abundance: -
j_gene: TRBJ2-5
CDR3nt: TGCGCCAGCAGCCCCGGTGGGAGACAGGGCCAAGAGGCCCAGTACTTC
CDR3aa: CASSPGGRQGQEAQYF

v_gene: TRBV6-5
d_gene: TRBD1
abundance: many
j_gene: TRBJ1-2
CDR3nt: TGTGCCAGCAGTTATCGGACAGGGGCCAGGAACTATGGCTACACCTTC
CDR3aa: CASSYRTGARNYGYTF

v_gene: TRBV5-4
d_gene: -
abundance: few
j_gene: TRBJ2-3
CDR3nt: TGTGCCAGCAGCTTGGCAAAGCGGATCGGGGCGGATACGCAGTATTTT
CDR3aa: CASSLAKRIGADTQYF

v_gene: TRBV6-2/TRBV6-3
d_gene: -
abundance: -
j_gene: TRBJ2-1
CDR3nt: TGTGCCAGCAGCCCTTCCGCAGGCGAGCAGGTTCCTGGTGAGCAGTTCTTC
CDR3aa: CASSPSAGEQVPGEQFF

v_gene: TRBV20-1
d_gene: TRBD2
abundance: many
j_gene: TRBJ2-5
CDR3nt: TGCAGTGTGGCCGCGGGAGGGCCTCAAGAGACCCAGTACTTC
CDR3aa: CSVAAGGPQETQYF

v_gene: TRBV6-1
d_gene: TRBD2
abundance: many
j_gene: TRBJ2-7
CDR3nt: TGTGCCAGCAGTATTAGGACTAGCGGCAACTACGAGCAGTACTTC
CDR3aa: CASSIRTSGNYEQYF

v_gene: TRBV7-6
d_gene: TRBD1
abundance: many
j_gene: TRBJ2-3
CDR3nt: TGTGCCAGCAGCTTACTCGCAGGGGGTAGACTCACAGATACGCAGTATTTT
CDR3aa: CASSLLAGGRLTDTQYF

v_gene: TRBV2
d_gene: -
abundance: few
j_gene: TRBJ2-1
CDR3nt: TGTGCCAGCAGTTTACAGTCTGTTTACAATGAGCAGTTCTTC
CDR3aa: CASSLQSVYNEQFF

v_gene: TRBV11-2
d_gene: TRBD1
abundance: many
j_gene: TRBJ2-5
CDR3nt: TGTGCCAGCAGCCCACAGGGGACCCTTGGGACCCAGTACTTC
CDR3aa: CASSPQGTLGTQYF

v_gene: TRBV5-1
d_gene: TRBD1
abundance: -
j_gene: TRBJ2-7
CDR3nt: TGCGCCAGCAGTAACCCGGGACAGAACTACGAGCAGTACTTC
CDR3aa: CASSNPGQNYEQYF

v_gene: TRBV28
d_gene: -
abundance: few
j_gene: TRBJ2-4
CDR3nt: TGTGCCAGCAGTTCCCCCTCTAGAGGAGGCATAAAAATTCAGTACTTC
CDR3aa: CASSSPSRGGIKIQYF

v_gene: TRBV30
d_gene: -
abundance: many
j_gene: TRBJ2-1
CDR3nt: TGTGCCTGGAGTCTCCGGAGCTCCTACAATGAGCAGTTCTTC
CDR3aa: CAWSLRSSYNEQFF

v_gene: TRBV4-2
d_gene: TRBD2
abundance: many
j_gene: TRBJ2-3
CDR3nt: TGTGCCAGCAGCCGCAATCCCGGGACTAGCGGGGGGAGCACAGATACGCAGTATTTT
CDR3aa: CASSRNPGTSGGSTDTQYF

v_gene: TRBV20-1
d_gene: TRBD2
abundance: many
j_gene: TRBJ2-5
CDR3nt: TGCAGTGCTAGAGACGAACTAGCGGGAGATGTGGAGACCCAGTACTTC
CDR3aa: CSARDELAGDVETQYF

v_gene: TRBV6-2/TRBV6-3
d_gene: -
abundance: -
j_gene: TRBJ1-2
CDR3nt: TGTGCCAGCATTTCTCGGCGATCTAACTATGGCTACACCTTC
CDR3aa: CASISRRSNYGYTF

v_gene: TRBV20-1
d_gene: -
abundance: -
j_gene: TRBJ2-5
CDR3nt: TGCAGTGCTAGAGGTGGACACTCAGGGGAGACCGAGTACTTC
CDR3aa: CSARGGHSGETEYF

v_gene: TRBV30
d_gene: -
abundance: many
j_gene: TRBJ1-3
CDR3nt: TGTGCCTGGAGTGTACAAGGGCTCCTATCAGTATACTCTGGAAACACCATATATTTT
CDR3aa: CAWSVQGLLSVYSGNTIYF

v_gene: TRBV11-1
d_gene: TRBD2
abundance: many
j_gene: TRBJ2-1
CDR3nt: TGTGCCAGCAGCTTAATGGGACTAGCGGGCAACAATGAGCAGTTCTTC
CDR3aa: CASSLMGLAGNNEQFF

v_gene: TRBV3-1
d_gene: -
abundance: once
j_gene: TRBJ2-7
CDR3nt: TGTGCCAGCAGCCAAGTGTTAACGGGACCAACCTACGAGCAGTACTTC
CDR3aa: CASSQVLTGPTYEQYF

v_gene: TRBV6-8
d_gene: -
abundance: many
j_gene: TRBJ2-3
CDR3nt: TGTGCCAGCAGTTACCCGAGGCTGCTTCTAGCTTGGTTAGATACGCAGTATTTT
CDR3aa: CASSYPRLLLAWLDTQYF

v_gene: TRBV5-1
d_gene: TRBD1
abundance: -
j_gene: TRBJ2-1
CDR3nt: TGCGCCAGCAGCTCTCGGGACAGGGGCTCTCACAATGAGCAGTTCTTC
CDR3aa: CASSSRDRGSHNEQFF

v_gene: TRBV27
d_gene: TRBD1
abundance: many
j_gene: TRBJ1-2
CDR3nt: TGTGCCAGCAAACCCGGACAGGGTAACTATGGCTACACCTTC
CDR3aa: CASKPGQGNYGYTF

v_gene: TRBV27
d_gene: -
abundance: many
j_gene: TRBJ1-4
CDR3nt: TGTGCCAGCAGTTTACAGGGCCTTAATGAAAAACTGTTTTTT
CDR3aa: CASSLQGLNEKLFF

v_gene: TRBV12-3/TRBV12-4
d_gene: TRBD1
abundance: -
j_gene: TRBJ2-7
CDR3nt: TGTGCCAGCAGTTCCACAGACAGGGTACGCTTCTACGAGCAGTACTTC
CDR3aa: CASSSTDRVRFYEQYF

v_gene: TRBV27
d_gene: -
abundance: -
j_gene: TRBJ1-1
CDR3nt: TGTGCCAGCAGTGTCGCGGAGACTGAAGCTTTCTTT
CDR3aa: CASSVAETEAFF

v_gene: TRBV5-1
d_gene: TRBD2
abundance: many
j_gene: TRBJ2-1
CDR3nt: TGCGCCAGCAGCTTGGGGACTAGCGTATACAATGAGCAGTTCTTC
CDR3aa: CASSLGTSVYNEQFF

v_gene: TRBV4-1
d_gene: TRBD1
abundance: -
j_gene: TRBJ2-4
CDR3nt: TGCGCCAGCAGCGACGGACGGACAGGACTCCGACACGTCGAGGGTGTAGCCAAAAACATTCAGTACTTC
CDR3aa: CASSDGRTGLRHVEGVAKNIQYF

v_gene: TRBV10-3
d_gene: TRBD2
abundance: many
j_gene: TRBJ2-1
CDR3nt: TGTGCCATATGGAAGGGAACTAGCGGCCCTTCCTACAATGAGCAGTTCTTC
CDR3aa: CAIWKGTSGPSYNEQFF

v_gene: TRBV6-2/TRBV6-3
d_gene: TRBD2
abundance: few
j_gene: TRBJ2-1
CDR3nt: TGTGCCAGCAGTCCCTCGGTACTAGCGGGAGTGAGTGGGGGCAATGAGCAGTTCTTC
CDR3aa: CASSPSVLAGVSGGNEQFF

v_gene: TRBV6-6
d_gene: -
abundance: few
j_gene: TRBJ1-2
CDR3nt: TGTGCCAGCAGTAACTCGGGGGGTGCTAACTATGGCTACACCTTC
CDR3aa: CASSNSGGANYGYTF

v_gene: TRBV7-6
d_gene: -
abundance: many
j_gene: TRBJ2-1
CDR3nt: TGTGCCAGCAGCTTATATAAACCAGGGTGGGACAATGAGCAGTTCTTC
CDR3aa: CASSLYKPGWDNEQFF

v_gene: TRBV18
d_gene: TRBD1
abundance: many
j_gene: TRBJ2-2
CDR3nt: TGTGCCAGCTCCCCCGGGACAGGGGCCGGGGAGCTGTTTTTT
CDR3aa: CASSPGTGAGELFF

v_gene: TRBV11-1
d_gene: TRBD2
abundance: many
j_gene: TRBJ2-3
CDR3nt: TGTGCCAGCAGCTCGGGACTAGTTGGGGGCACAGATACGCAGTATTTT
CDR3aa: CASSSGLVGGTDTQYF

v_gene: TRBV6-1
d_gene: -
abundance: few
j_gene: TRBJ1-2
CDR3nt: TGTGCCAGCAGTGAAGGGGACGCTACGGGGTATGGATACACATTC
CDR3aa: CASSEGDATGYGYTF

v_gene: TRBV20-1
d_gene: TRBD1
abundance: -
j_gene: TRBJ1-5
CDR3nt: TGCAGTGCTAGTCAGGGGGCCGATAGCAATCAGCCCCAGCATTTT
CDR3aa: CSASQGADSNQPQHF

v_gene: TRBV4-1
d_gene: TRBD2
abundance: many
j_gene: TRBJ2-7
CDR3nt: TGCGCCAGCAGCCAAGAGTCTAGCGGGTACTATTCCTACGAGCAGTACTTC
CDR3aa: CASSQESSGYYSYEQYF